This T cell receptor (beta chain) was identified in a study of T-cell reconstitution after alpha-beta-depleted transplantation in children. This clonotype has just one count. Using unique molecular identifiers, the investigators prepared the TCRbeta library. TCRdb recomputed calls from the PCR reads with MiXCR, one row per CDR3 protein. The repertoire consists of 15,000 to 20,000 distinct CDR3 sequences, with approximately 5.1% occurring once and the leading ten covering around 7.2%. CDR1 and CDR2 from the germline V gene are LNHNV and YYDKDF (reference sequence). The CDR3 is made up of 18 amino acids. Trimming took off 0 bases at V and 0 bases at J, with 15 bases between the two ends.

The receptor was isolated from a boy under 18 with acute lymphoblastic leukemia, due to receive a stem cell transplant. The specimen was PBMCs, collected before TCRalphabeta/CD19-depleted stem cell transplant. The chain links TRBV15 to TRBJ1-3; D is perhaps TRBD1 (5 bases). The CDR3 protein is CATSRESLGTGSGNTIYF. The CDR3 DNA sequence: TGTGCCACCAGCAGAGAATCGTTAGGTACAGGCTCTGGAAACACCATATATTTT.